These T cell receptor beta chains were read from a single sample in a study of early T cells in non-severe SARS-CoV-2 infection. TCRdb reprocessed the 5' RACE reads with MiXCR, giving one entry per CDR3 protein. Of roughly 120,000 distinct CDR3 sequences listed, around 12% were seen once; the top ten hold 3.5% to 4%. The sample here was whole blood, taken at baseline. These receptors all stem from an adult who was a healthcare worker with PCR-confirmed SARS-CoV-2 infection or an uninfected control (not recorded which). The CDR3 runs from the conserved cysteine through the conserved F or W. Some rows mark clone size as missing; the rest say once, few, many or name a class of expanded clone.

many	TRBV10-3	CAIRHFDRDTEAFF
few	TRBV18	CASSPGVGSYNEQFF
NA	TRBV7-6	CASSYNAYANTGELFF
NA	TRBV20-1	CSARSYNEQFF
many	TRBV9	CASSVVPQAASSGNTIYF
once	TRBV7-3	CASSPYKNTEAFF
many	TRBV15	CATSRGREGNLYEQYF
NA	TRBV6-1	CASIPPPGGPGTQYF
NA	TRBV20-1	CSARGGSGDTEAFF
many	TRBV7-9	CASSLAGVNYEQYF
few	TRBV20-1	CSASGTGIYEQYF
few	TRBV2	CASSEWGLPGNEQFF
few	TRBV10-2	CASSDRAYEQYF
many	TRBV7-9	CASSLAPVGNEQFF
NA	TRBV29-1	CSVEGAGPDTQYF
NA	TRBV9	CASSVDPQGVYTEAFF
few	TRBV18	CASSPQLSSYEQYF
few	TRBV6-6	CASSYTVSSYNEQFF
NA	TRBV5-1	CASSTGQGGMGTEAFF
few	TRBV28	CASRGTVKTQYF
many	TRBV20-1	CSARDTAKAFF
few	TRBV10-3	CAISEGTILNTEAFF
few	TRBV5-1	CASTLATSTDTQYF
few	TRBV9	CASSPILKGNTEAFF
NA	TRBV29-1	CSAGGTEAFF
NA	TRBV9	CASSPSHRRNDEQFF
many	TRBV12-5	CASGGDRGLNTEAFF
NA	TRBV5-4	CASSLADRYGYTF
few	TRBV20-1	CSAREQGTEAFF